This T cell receptor (beta chain) was captured in a study of blood T cell repertoires in COVID-19. Trimming removed 5 bases from V and 10 bases from J; junction bases left unmatched: 4. The CDR3 consists of 12 residues. Method: immunoSEQ multiplex PCR; TCRdb's copy keeps in-frame clones and lacks some. Among some 120,000 clones listed, roughly 79% were seen once. The source of this sequence is a human donor in a cohort sampled during active COVID-19. The chain uses TRBV12-3 or TRBV12-4 and TRBJ2-1, with 8 bases that match TRBD1. Source material: peripheral blood. This chain's CDR3 is CASSLGQVEQFF. The CDR3 DNA follows: TGTGCCAGCAGTCTGGGACAGGTCGAGCAGTTCTTC.